Below, 6 T cell receptor beta chains from the same sample are listed, as sequenced in a study of cytomegalovirus exposure and HLA in healthy donors. Amplification used 60 Vbeta primers and 13 Jbeta primers. Profiling relied on immunoSEQ multiplex PCR, and the TCRdb table lists in-frame clones only, not all of them. In all, the sample yields over 150,000 clones. The sample comprised PBMCs. The receptors were gathered from a boy between 10 and 17 years old in good health and CMV-seronegative.

V usage is TRBV4-3 and J usage is TRBJ2-5; D may be TRBD1 (6 bases). The germline V gene has CDR1 LGHNA and CDR2 YSLEER. The CDR3 is made up of 15 amino acids. V was pared by 5 bases and J by 2 bases, with 15 bases between. The CDR3, as DNA: TGCGCCAGCAGCGCCGGACAGAAGGATCAAGAGACCCAGTACTTC. It is translated as CASSAGQKDQETQYF.

The V and J genes are TRBV7-2 and TRBJ1-5, with TRBD1 matching over 7 bases. Unmatched junction bases numbered 5, after V lost 3 bases and J lost 3 bases. The germline CDR1 and CDR2 sequences are SGHTA and FQGNSA. This CDR3 region has 15 residues. The DNA for the CDR3 is TGTGCCAGCAGCTTCACCGGGACAGCCAATCAGCCCCAGCATTTT. Protein sequence: CASSFTGTANQPQHF.

The rearrangement uses TRBV25-1 and TRBJ1-6; 7 bases are shared with TRBD1. Germline V gene sequence: CDR1 MGHDK, CDR2 SYGVNS. V shed 3 bases, J shed 7 bases, and the junction held 6 bases outside the gene matches. The CDR3 runs 15 residues. The CDR3 nucleotides are TGTGCCAGCAGTGACCTCGACAGGGCGAATTCACCCCTCCACTTT. This sequence encodes CASSDLDRANSPLHF.

The rearrangement joins TRBV6-5 to TRBJ1-3; possibly TRBD1 for D (6 bases). There are 15 residues in the CDR3. The V gene's germline CDR1 is MNHEY and CDR2 SVGAGI. Trimming left V 4 bases short and J 7 bases short, with 17 bases between. In DNA form, the CDR3 reads TGTGCCAGCAGTTTGGGCCAACGGCAGGGGAACACCATATATTTT. Its translation: CASSLGQRQGNTIYF.

V is TRBV5-4 and J is TRBJ1-1; D may be TRBD1 (6 bases). The CDR3 runs 12 residues. CDR1 and CDR2 from the germline V gene are SGHNT and YYREEE (reference sequence). With 4 bases removed from V and 8 bases from J, the gap between germline ends came to 12 bases. CDR3 in DNA: TGTGCCAGCAGCACCAGACAGGCCGAAGCTTTCTTT. Translation gives CASSTRQAEAFF.

The CDR3 sequence is CASSLDGGRKPQHF. For the CDR3, the DNA is TGTGCCAGCAGCCTAGACGGGGGTAGAAAGCCCCAGCATTTT. The genes are TRBV7-8 and TRBJ1-5, with a possible D match to TRBD1 (5 bases). Germline values: CDR1 SGHVS, CDR2 FQNEAQ. This CDR3 has 14 amino acids. V was shortened by 5 bases and J by 8 bases, with 16 bases between the two germline ends.